The clone carrying this T cell receptor (beta chain) was seen a handful of times. Its specificity is unknown. The record originates from a study of post-analysis software for immune sequencing data. This CDR3 comprises 11 residues. The V end was cut by 6 bases, the J end by 5 bases, with 7 bases between. Findings and limits, study-wide: Among roughly five TRBV segments more frequent in patients than controls were TRBV5-6, TRBV5-1 and TRBV20-1.

TCR beta libraries were prepared from cDNA with unique molecular identifiers. MiXCR, run by TCRdb on the PCR reads, gives a single entry per CDR3 protein. The table lists some 690,000 distinct CDR3 sequences, over 45% of them singletons. The specimen was blood. The TCR sequence derives from a girl aged 2 to 10 with multiple sclerosis. J is TRBJ2-5 and V is TRBV12-3 or TRBV12-4; D ambiguous. CDR3 coding DNA: TGTGCCAGCAGACATACGGAGACCCAGTACTTC. As protein: CASRHTETQYF.